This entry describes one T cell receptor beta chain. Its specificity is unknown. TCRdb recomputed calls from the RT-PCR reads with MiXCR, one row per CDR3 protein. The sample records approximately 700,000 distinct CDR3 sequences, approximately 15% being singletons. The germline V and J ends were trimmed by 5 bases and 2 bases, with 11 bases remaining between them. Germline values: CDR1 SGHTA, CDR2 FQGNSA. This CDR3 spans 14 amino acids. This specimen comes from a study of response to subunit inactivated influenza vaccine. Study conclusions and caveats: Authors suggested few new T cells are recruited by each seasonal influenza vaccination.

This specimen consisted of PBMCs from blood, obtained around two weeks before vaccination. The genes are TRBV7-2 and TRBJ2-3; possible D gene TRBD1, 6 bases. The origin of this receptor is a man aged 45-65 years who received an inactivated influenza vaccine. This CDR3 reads CASSTGPYTDTQYF. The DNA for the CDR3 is TGTGCCAGCAGCACAGGGCCGTACACAGATACGCAGTATTTT. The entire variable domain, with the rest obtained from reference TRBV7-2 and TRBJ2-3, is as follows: GAGVSQSPSNKVTEKGKDVELRCDPISGHTALYWYRQSLGQGLEFLIYFQGNSAPDKSGLPSDRFSAERTGGSVSTLTIQRTQQEDSAVYLCASSTGPYTDTQYFGPGTRLTVL.